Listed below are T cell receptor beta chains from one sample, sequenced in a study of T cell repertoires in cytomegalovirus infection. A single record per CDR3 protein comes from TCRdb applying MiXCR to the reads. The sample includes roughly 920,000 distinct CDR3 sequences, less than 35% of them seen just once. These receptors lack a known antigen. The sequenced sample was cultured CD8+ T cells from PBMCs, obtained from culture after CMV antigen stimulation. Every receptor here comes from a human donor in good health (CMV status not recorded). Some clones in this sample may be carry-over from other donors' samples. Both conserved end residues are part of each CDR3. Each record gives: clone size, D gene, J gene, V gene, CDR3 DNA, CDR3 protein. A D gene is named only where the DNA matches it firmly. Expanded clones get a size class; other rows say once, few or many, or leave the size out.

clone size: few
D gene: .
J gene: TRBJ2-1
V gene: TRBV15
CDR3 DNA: TGTGCCACCAGCACCTCTCGACCGGGGGCTGGAGGCAATGAGCAGTTCTTC
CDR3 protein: CATSTSRPGAGGNEQFF

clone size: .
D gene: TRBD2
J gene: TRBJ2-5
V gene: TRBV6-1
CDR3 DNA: TGTGCCAGCAGACCCGAGAGACTAGCTCATGAACGGACGACCCAGTACTTC
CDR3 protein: CASRPERLAHERTTQYF

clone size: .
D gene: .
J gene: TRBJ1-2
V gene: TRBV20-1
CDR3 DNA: TGCAGTGCTTCTACAGGGTACTATGGCTACACCTTC
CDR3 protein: CSASTGYYGYTF

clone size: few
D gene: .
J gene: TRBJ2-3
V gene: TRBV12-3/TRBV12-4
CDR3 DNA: TGTGCCAGCAGTACCCTTCTAACAGATACGCAGTATTTT
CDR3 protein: CASSTLLTDTQYF

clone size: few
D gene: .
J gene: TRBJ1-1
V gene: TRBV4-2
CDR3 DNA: TGTGCCAGCAGCCGAAATTTGGAGGGGTTTGTCACTGAAGCTTTCTTT
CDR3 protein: CASSRNLEGFVTEAFF

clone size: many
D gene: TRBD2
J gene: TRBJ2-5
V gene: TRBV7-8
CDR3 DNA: TGTGCCAGCAGCCCCCGAGTAGCGGGGCAAGAGACCCAGTACTTC
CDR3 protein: CASSPRVAGQETQYF

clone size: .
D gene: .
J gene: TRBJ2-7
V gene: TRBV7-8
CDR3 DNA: TGTGCCAGCAGCTTTAGGGGCGATAGCTCCTACGAGCAGTACTTC
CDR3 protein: CASSFRGDSSYEQYF

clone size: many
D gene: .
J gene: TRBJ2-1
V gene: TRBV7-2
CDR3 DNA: TGTGCCAGCAGCCGTATCTCGGGGTACAATGAGCAGTTCTTC
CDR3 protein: CASSRISGYNEQFF

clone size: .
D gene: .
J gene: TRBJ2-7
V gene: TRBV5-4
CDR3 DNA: TGTGCCAGCAGCTTGGCCCCCCTTGGGACCCTCGGATTCGACGAGCAGTACTTC
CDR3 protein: CASSLAPLGTLGFDEQYF

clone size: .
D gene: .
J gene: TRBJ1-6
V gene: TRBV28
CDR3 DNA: TGTGCCAGCAGTTTAATGGACAGCCTATCTCCCCTCCACTTT
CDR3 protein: CASSLMDSLSPLHF

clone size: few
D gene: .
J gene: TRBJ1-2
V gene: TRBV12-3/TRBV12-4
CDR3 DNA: TGTGCCAGCAGTTTCGCCCGCCAGGACGGCTACACCTTC
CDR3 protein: CASSFARQDGYTF

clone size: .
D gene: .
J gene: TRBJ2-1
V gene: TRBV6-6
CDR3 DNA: TGTGCCAGCAGTTGGGCAATTGGGAATGAGCAGTTCTTC
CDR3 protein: CASSWAIGNEQFF

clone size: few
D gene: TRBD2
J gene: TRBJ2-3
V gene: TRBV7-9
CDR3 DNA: TGTGCCAGCATCACTCGGCGGTCGGGGGGGTTAGATACGCAGTATTTT
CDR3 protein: CASITRRSGGLDTQYF

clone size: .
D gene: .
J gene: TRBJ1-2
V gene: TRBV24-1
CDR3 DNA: TGTGCCACCAGTGACCGTAGACAGACAATGGGCTACACCTTC
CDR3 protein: CATSDRRQTMGYTF

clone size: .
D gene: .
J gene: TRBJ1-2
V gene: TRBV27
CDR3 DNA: TGTGCCAGCAGTTTCGGGGGTTTTTTGTACTATGGCTACACCTTC
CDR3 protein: CASSFGGFLYYGYTF

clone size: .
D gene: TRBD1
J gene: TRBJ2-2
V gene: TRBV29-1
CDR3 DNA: TGCAGCGTCCAAACAAGGGGGCGCGGCACCGGGGAGCTGTTTTTT
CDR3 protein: CSVQTRGRGTGELFF

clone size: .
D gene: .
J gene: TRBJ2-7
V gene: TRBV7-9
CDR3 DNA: TGTGCCAGCAGCTCCGCAGAGTACTACGAGCAGTACTTC
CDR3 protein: CASSSAEYYEQYF

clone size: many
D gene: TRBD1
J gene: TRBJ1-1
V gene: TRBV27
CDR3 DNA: TGTGCCAGCAGTTTCGGGACAGGTTGGACTGAAGCTTTCTTT
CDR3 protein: CASSFGTGWTEAFF

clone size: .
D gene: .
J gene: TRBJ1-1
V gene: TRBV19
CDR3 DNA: TGTGCCAGTAGTATGGGACCGGCACCTCTGAACACTGAAGCTTTCTTT
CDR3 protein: CASSMGPAPLNTEAFF

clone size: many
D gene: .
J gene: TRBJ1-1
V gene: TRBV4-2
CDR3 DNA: TGTGCCAGCAGCCAAGATACGGCTATGAACACTGAAGCTTTCTTT
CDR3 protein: CASSQDTAMNTEAFF

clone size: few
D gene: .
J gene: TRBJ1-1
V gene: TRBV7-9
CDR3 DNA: TGTGCCAGCAGCCCCTCCCCGTTCACTGAAGCTTTCTTT
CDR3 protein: CASSPSPFTEAFF

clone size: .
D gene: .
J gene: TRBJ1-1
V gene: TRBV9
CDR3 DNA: TGTGCCAGCAGCGAGGAGCCCGAGGGCGGGCGCACTGAAGCTTTCTTT
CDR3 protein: CASSEEPEGGRTEAFF

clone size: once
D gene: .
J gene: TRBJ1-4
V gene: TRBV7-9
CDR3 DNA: TGTGCCAGCAGCTTCTCGGCTGAAAAACTGTTTTTT
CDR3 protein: CASSFSAEKLFF

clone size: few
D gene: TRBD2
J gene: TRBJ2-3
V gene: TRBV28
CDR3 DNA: TGTGCCAGCAGTTTTGATTTTGGCGGGGGGAACACAGATACGCAGTATTTT
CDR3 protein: CASSFDFGGGNTDTQYF

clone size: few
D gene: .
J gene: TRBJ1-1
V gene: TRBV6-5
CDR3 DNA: TGTGCCAGCAGTTACTCCCGCAGGAGTATGAACACTGAAGCTTTCTTT
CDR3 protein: CASSYSRRSMNTEAFF

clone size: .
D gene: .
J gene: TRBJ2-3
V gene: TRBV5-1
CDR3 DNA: TGCGCCAGCAGCTTGGCCGATGGGGGGCACGCAGATACGCAGTATTTT
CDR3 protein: CASSLADGGHADTQYF

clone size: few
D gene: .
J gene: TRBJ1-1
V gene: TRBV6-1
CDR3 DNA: TGTGCCAGCAGTGAAGGGAGTCGGCCGAACACTGAAGCTTTCTTT
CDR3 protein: CASSEGSRPNTEAFF

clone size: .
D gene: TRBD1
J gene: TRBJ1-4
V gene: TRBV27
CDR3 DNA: TGTGCCAGCAGTTTTATACAGACAGGGGGCGTTCATGAAAAACTGTTTTTT
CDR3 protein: CASSFIQTGGVHEKLFF

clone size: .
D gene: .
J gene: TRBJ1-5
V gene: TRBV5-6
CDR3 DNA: TGTGCCAGCAGCTCAGACGGTGGCTTCAATCAGCCCCAGCATTTT
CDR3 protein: CASSSDGGFNQPQHF

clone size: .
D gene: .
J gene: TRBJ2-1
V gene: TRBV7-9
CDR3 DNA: TGTGCCAGCAGCCCGAGAGGGGCTTCCTCCTACAATGAGCAGTTCTTC
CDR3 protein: CASSPRGASSYNEQFF

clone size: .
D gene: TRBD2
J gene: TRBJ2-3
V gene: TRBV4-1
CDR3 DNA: TGCGCCAGCAGCCAAGGACTAGCGGGGGGAAATACGCAGTATTTT
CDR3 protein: CASSQGLAGGNTQYF

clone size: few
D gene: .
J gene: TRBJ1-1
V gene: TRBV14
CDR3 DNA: TGTGCCACTCAAATTGACACTGAAGCTTTCTTT
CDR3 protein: CATQIDTEAFF

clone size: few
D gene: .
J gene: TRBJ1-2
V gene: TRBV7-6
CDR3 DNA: TGTGCCAGCAGCTTAGAGGGGAGGGGGAGAATTACTAACTATGGCTACACCTTC
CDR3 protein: CASSLEGRGRITNYGYTF

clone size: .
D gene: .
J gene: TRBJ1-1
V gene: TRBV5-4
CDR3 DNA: TGTGCCAGCAGCTTATTCAGGGGTTCGAGCCCAAACACTGAAGCTTTCTTT
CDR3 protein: CASSLFRGSSPNTEAFF

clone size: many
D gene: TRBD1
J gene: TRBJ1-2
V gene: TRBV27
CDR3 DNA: TGTGCCAGCAGTGCAGGGACAGGGATTTATGGCTACACCTTC
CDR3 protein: CASSAGTGIYGYTF

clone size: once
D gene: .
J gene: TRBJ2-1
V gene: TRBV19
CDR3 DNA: TGTGCCAGTAGTATATTTTCATATGAGCAGTTCTTC
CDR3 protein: CASSIFSYEQFF

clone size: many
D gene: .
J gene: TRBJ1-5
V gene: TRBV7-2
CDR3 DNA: TGTGCCAGCAGCTTAGAGTTAGGTCAGCCCCAGCATTTT
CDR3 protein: CASSLELGQPQHF

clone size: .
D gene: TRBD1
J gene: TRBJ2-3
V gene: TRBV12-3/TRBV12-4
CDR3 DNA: TGTGCCAGCAGTCCTCCTTCAGGGGGTTTGTTTCCAGATACGCAGTATTTT
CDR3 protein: CASSPPSGGLFPDTQYF

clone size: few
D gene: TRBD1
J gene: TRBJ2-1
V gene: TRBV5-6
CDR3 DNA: TGTGCCAGCAGCTTCGCACACGGGACAGGGGGCAATGAGCAGTTCTTC
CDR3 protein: CASSFAHGTGGNEQFF

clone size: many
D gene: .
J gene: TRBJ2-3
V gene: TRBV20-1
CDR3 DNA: TGCAGTGCTGAGGGCACAGATACGCAGTATTTT
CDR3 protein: CSAEGTDTQYF